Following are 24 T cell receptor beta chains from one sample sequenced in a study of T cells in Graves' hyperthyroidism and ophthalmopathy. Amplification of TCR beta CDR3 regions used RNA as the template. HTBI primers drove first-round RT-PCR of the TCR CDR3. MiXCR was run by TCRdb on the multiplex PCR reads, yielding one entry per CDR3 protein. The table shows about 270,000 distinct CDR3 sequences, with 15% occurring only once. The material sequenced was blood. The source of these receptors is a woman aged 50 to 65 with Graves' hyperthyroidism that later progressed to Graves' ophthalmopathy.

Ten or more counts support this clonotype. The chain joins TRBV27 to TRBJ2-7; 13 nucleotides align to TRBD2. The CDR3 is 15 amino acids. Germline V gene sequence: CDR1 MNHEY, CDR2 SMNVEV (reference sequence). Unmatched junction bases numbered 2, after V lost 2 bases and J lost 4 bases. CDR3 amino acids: CASSLGTSGVYEQYF. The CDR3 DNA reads TGTGCCAGCAGTTTAGGGACTAGCGGGGTTTACGAGCAGTACTTC.

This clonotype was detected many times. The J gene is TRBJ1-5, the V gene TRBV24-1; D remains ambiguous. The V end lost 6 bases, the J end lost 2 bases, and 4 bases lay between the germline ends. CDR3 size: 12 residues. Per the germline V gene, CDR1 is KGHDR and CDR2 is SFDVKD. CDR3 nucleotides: TGTGCCACCAGTTATGGCAATCAGCCCCAGCATTTT. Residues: CATSYGNQPQHF.

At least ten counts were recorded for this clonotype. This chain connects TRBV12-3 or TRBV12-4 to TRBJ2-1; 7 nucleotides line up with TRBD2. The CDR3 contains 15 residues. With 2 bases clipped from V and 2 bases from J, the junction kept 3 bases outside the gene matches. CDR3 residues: CASSLRGSTYNEQFF. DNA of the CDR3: TGTGCCAGCAGTTTACGCGGGAGTACCTACAATGAGCAGTTCTTC.

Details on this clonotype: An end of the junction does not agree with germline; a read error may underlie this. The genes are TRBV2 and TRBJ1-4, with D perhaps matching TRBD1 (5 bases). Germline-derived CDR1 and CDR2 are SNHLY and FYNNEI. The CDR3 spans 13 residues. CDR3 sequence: CVSRELRGEKLFF. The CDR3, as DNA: TGTGTCAGCAGGGAGCTTAGGGGTGAAAAACTGTTTTTT. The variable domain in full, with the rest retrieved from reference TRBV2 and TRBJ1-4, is EPEVTQTPSHQVTQMGQEVILRCVPISNHLYFYWYRQILGQKVEFLVSFYNNEISEKSEIFDDQFSVERPDGSNFTLKIRSTKLEDSAMYFCVSRELRGEKLFFGSGTQLSVL.

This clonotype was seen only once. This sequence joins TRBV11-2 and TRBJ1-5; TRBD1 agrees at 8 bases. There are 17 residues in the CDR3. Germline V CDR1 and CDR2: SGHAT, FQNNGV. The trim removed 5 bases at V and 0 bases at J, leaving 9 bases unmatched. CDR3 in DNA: TGTGCCAGCAGCCCAGGACAGGGTCGGAGTAGCAATCAGCCCCAGCATTTT. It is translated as CASSPGQGRSSNQPQHF.

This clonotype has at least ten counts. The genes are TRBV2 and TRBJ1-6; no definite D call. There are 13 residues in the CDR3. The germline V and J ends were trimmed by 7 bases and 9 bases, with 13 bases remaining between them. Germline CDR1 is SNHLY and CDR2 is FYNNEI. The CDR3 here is CASTGSGTSPLHF. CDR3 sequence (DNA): TGTGCCAGCACGGGCAGTGGAACTTCACCCCTCCACTTT.

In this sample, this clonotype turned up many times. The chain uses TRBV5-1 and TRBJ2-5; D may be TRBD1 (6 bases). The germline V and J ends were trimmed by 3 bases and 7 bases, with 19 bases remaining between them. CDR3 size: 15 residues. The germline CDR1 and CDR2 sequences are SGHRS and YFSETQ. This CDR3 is CASSSTGAGEGTQYF. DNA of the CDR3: TGCGCCAGCAGCTCTACTGGGGCAGGGGAAGGGACCCAGTACTTC.

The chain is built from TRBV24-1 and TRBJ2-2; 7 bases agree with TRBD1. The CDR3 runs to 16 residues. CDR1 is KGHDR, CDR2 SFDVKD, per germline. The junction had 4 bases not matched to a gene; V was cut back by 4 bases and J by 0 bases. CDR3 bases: TGTGCCACCAGTGACCCGGGACAGCCGAACACCGGGGAGCTGTTTTTT. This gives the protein CATSDPGQPNTGELFF.

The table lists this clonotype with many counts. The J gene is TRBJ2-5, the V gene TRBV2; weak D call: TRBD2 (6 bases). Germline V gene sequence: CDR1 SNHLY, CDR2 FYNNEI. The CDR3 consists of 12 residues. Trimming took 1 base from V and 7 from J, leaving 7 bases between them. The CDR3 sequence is CASSEEEGTQYF. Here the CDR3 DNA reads TGTGCCAGCAGTGAAGAGGAGGGGACCCAGTACTTC.

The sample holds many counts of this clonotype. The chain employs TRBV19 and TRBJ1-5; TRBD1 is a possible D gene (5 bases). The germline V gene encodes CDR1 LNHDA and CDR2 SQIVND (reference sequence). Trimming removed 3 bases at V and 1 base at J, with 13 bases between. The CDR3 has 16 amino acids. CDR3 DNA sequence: TGTGCCAGTAGTATTTGGGACTTCGGGAGCAATCAGCCCCAGCATTTT. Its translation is CASSIWDFGSNQPQHF.

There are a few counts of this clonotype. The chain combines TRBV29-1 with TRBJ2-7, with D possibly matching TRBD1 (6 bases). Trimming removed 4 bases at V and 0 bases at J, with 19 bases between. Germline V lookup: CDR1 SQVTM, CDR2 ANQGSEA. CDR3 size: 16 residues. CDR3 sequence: CSVAPLGQLSSYEQYF. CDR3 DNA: TGCAGCGTTGCACCCCTAGGACAGCTAAGCTCCTACGAGCAGTACTTC.

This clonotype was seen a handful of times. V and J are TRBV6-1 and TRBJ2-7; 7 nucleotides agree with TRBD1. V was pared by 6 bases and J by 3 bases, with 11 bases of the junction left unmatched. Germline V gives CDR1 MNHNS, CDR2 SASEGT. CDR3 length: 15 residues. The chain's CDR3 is CASRTGTAFIYEQYF. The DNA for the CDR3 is TGTGCCAGCAGGACCGGGACAGCTTTTATCTACGAGCAGTACTTC.

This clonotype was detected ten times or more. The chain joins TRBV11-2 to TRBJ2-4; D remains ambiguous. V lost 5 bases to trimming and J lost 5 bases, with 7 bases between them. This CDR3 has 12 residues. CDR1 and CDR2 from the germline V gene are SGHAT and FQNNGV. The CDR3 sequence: CASSLTENIQYF. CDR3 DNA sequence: TGTGCCAGCAGCCTAACAGAAAACATTCAGTACTTC.

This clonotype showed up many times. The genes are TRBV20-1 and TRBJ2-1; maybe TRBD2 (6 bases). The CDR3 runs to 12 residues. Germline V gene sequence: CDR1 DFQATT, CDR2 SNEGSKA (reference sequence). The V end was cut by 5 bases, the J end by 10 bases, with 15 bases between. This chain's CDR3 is CSAVGLPNEQFF. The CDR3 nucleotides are TGCAGTGCTGTGGGACTCCCGAACGAGCAGTTCTTC.

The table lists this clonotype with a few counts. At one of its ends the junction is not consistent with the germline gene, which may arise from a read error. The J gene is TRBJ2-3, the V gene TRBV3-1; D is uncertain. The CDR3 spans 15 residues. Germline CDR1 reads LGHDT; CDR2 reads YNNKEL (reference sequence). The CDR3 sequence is CAGSQGPFGTDTQYF. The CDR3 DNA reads TGTGCCGGCAGCCAAGGGCCTTTCGGGACAGATACGCAGTATTTT.

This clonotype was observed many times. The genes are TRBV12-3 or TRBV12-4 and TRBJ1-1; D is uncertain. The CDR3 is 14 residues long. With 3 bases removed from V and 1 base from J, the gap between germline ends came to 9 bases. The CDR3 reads CASSLWQENTEAFF. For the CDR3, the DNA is TGTGCCAGCAGTTTGTGGCAGGAGAACACTGAAGCTTTCTTT.

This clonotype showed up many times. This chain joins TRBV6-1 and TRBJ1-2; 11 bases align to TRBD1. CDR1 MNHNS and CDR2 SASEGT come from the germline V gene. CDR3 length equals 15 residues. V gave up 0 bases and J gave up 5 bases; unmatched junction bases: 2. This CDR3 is CASSEADRGRYGYTF. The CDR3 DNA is TGTGCCAGCAGTGAAGCGGACAGGGGGCGGTATGGCTACACCTTC.

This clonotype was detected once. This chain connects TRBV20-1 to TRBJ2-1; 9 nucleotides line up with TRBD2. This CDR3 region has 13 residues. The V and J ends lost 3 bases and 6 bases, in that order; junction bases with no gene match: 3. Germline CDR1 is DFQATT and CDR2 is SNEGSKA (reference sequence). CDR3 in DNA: TGCAGTGCTAGCTCTAGCGGGACCAATGAGCAGTTCTTC. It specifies CSASSSGTNEQFF.

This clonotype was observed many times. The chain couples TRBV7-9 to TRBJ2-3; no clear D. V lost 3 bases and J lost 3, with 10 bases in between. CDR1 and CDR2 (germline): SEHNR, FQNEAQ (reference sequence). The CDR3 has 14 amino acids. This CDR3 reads CASSFPARTDTQYF. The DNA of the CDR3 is TGTGCCAGCAGCTTCCCAGCCCGGACAGATACGCAGTATTTT.

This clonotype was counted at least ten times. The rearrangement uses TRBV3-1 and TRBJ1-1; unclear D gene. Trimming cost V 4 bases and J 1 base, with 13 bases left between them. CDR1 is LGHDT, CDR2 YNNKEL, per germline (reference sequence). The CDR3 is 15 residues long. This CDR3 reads CASSPTIVGNTEAFF. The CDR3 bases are TGTGCCAGCAGCCCAACTATAGTAGGGAACACTGAAGCTTTCTTT.

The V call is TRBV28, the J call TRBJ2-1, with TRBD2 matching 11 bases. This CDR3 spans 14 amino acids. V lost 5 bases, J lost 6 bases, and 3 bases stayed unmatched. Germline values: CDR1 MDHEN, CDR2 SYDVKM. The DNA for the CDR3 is TGTGCCAGCAGTGACGGGACTAGCGGCAATGAGCAGTTCTTC. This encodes CASSDGTSGNEQFF.

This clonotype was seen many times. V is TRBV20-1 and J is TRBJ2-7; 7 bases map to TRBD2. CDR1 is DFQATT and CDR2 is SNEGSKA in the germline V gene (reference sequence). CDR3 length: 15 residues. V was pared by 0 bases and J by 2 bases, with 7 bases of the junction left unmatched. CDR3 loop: CSARDLLADTYEQYF. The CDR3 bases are TGCAGTGCTAGAGATCTTCTAGCGGACACCTACGAGCAGTACTTC.

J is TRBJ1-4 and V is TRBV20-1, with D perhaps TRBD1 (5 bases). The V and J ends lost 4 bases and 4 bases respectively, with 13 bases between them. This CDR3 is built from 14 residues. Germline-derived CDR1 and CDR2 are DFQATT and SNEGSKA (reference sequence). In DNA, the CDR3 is TGCAGTGCTACACCTGGGACCTTTAATGAAAAACTGTTTTTT. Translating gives CSATPGTFNEKLFF.

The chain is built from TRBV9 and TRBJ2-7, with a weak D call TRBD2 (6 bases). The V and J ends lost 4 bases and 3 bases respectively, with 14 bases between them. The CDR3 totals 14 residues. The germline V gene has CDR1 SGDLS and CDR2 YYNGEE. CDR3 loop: CASSPMGEDYEQYF. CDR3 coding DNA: TGTGCCAGCAGCCCCATGGGGGAGGACTACGAGCAGTACTTC.